Listed here are 20 T cell receptor beta chains from one sample, sequenced in a study of cytomegalovirus exposure and HLA in healthy donors. Repertoires were generated with immunoSEQ multiplex PCR, while TCRdb's copy carries only in-frame clones and drops some. The table lists 180,000 or so clones, approximately 86% of them singletons. Sample: PBMCs. The receptor set was obtained from a man aged 30 to 45 in good health and CMV-seropositive.

V usage is TRBV6-5 and J usage is TRBJ2-3; perhaps TRBD2 as D (6 bases). The V gene's germline CDR1 is MNHEY and CDR2 SVGAGI. V was shortened by 7 bases and J by 1 base, with 15 bases between the two germline ends. The CDR3 is made up of 15 amino acids. The DNA of the CDR3 is TGTGCCAGCACGGCCGCGGGGAAGGGCACAGATACGCAGTATTTT. Translation: CASTAAGKGTDTQYF.

The V and J genes are TRBV9 and TRBJ2-7, with unresolved D. From germline, CDR1 is SGDLS and CDR2 YYNGEE. Trimming removed 4 bases from V and 3 bases from J, with 11 bases in between. The CDR3 extends over 13 amino acids. CDR3 in amino acids: CASSPRPGYEQYF. Written as DNA, the CDR3 is TGTGCCAGCAGCCCGCGGCCGGGCTACGAGCAGTACTTC. Combining the CDR3 with reference TRBV9 and TRBJ2-7 gives the whole variable domain DSGVTQTPKHLITATGQRVTLRCSPRSGDLSVYWYQQSLDQGLQFLIQYYNGEERAKGNILERFSAQQFPDLHSELNLSSLELGDSALYFCASSPRPGYEQYFGPGTRLTVT.

This chain joins TRBV21-1 and TRBJ1-4; the DNA was not compared with TRBD1, the D call given in the table. TRBV21-1 counts as a pseudogene. This CDR3 has 16 amino acids. The CDR3 here is CASSKSLAGVREKLFF. The CDR3 nucleotides are TGTGCCAGCAGCAAAAGTCTTGCAGGGGTGCGGGAAAAACTGTTTTTT.

This clone is a singleton in its sample. The V gene is TRBV11-3, the J gene TRBJ1-1; D gene ambiguous. V dropped 2 bases and J dropped 1 base, with 5 bases sitting between them. CDR3 length equals 13 residues. Germline V gives CDR1 SGHNT, CDR2 YENEEA. DNA of the CDR3: TGTGCCAGCAGCTTACTTCCGAACACTGAAGCTTTCTTT. Amino acids: CASSLLPNTEAFF. Full variable domain (rest looked up from reference TRBV11-3 and TRBJ1-1): EAGVVQSPRYKIIEKKQPVAFWCNPISGHNTLYWYLQNLGQGPELLIRYENEEAVDDSQLPKDRFSAERLKGVDSTLKIQPAELGDSAVYLCASSLLPNTEAFFGQGTRLTVV.

The V and J genes are TRBV27 and TRBJ2-2, with D possibly being TRBD1 (6 bases). Trimming shortened V by 1 base and J by 6 bases, and 15 bases separated the two germline ends. The germline V gene has CDR1 MNHEY and CDR2 SMNVEV (reference sequence). This CDR3 is built from 16 residues. The CDR3 spells CASSLLVGTLAGELFF. CDR3 DNA sequence: TGTGCCAGCAGTTTATTGGTCGGGACATTAGCCGGGGAGCTGTTTTTT.

The CDR3 sequence: CATHGTLAEQYF. The CDR3 coding sequence is TGTGCCACCCACGGGACTCTCGCCGAGCAGTACTTC. The chain couples TRBV27 to TRBJ2-7, with a tentative D call TRBD2 (6 bases). The CDR3 totals 12 residues. The germline V and J ends were trimmed by 10 bases and 6 bases, with 16 bases remaining between them. The germline CDR1 and CDR2 sequences are MNHEY and SMNVEV (reference sequence).

The V gene is TRBV15, the J gene TRBJ2-1; 11 bases line up with TRBD2. Germline CDR1 is LNHNV and CDR2 is YYDKDF (reference sequence). This CDR3 contains 18 residues. With V trimmed by 1 base and J by 0 bases, 5 bases remained unmatched. The CDR3 spells CATSRASSGGNSYNEQFF. CDR3 nucleotides: TGTGCCACCAGCAGAGCCTCTAGCGGGGGGAACTCCTACAATGAGCAGTTCTTC.

The chain combines TRBV4-3 with TRBJ2-1; unclear D gene. Germline CDR1 LGHNA, CDR2 YSLEER. With 4 bases removed from V and 4 bases from J, the gap between germline ends came to 14 bases. This CDR3 region has 15 residues. CDR3 nucleotide sequence: TGCGCCAGCAGCCGAGATCCAACAGCGTACAATGAGCAGTTCTTC. It translates to CASSRDPTAYNEQFF.

V usage is TRBV18 and J usage is TRBJ2-7, with D possibly matching TRBD2 (5 bases). The germline V gene has CDR1 KGHSH and CDR2 LQKENI. This CDR3 contains 17 residues. V shed 4 bases and J shed 4 bases, with 23 bases lying between them. This CDR3 reads CASSLLAPGRSGYEQYF. CDR3 DNA sequence: TGTGCCAGCTCACTATTAGCACCAGGACGGAGCGGTTACGAGCAGTACTTC.

The chain's CDR3 is CAWSYRGGIQYF. CDR3 sequence (DNA): TGTGCCTGGAGTTACAGGGGGGGCATTCAGTACTTC. The V and J genes are TRBV30 and TRBJ2-4; D perhaps matches TRBD1 (8 bases). The V end lost 2 bases, the J end lost 9 bases, and 11 bases lay between the germline ends. Germline CDR1 reads GTSNPN; CDR2 reads SVGIG (reference sequence). This CDR3 contains 12 residues.

The rearrangement uses TRBV7-9 and TRBJ1-1; D is unclear. The CDR3 runs to 16 residues. Germline V lookup: CDR1 SEHNR, CDR2 FQNEAQ (reference sequence). Trimming took off 5 bases at V and 2 bases at J, with 18 bases between the two ends. The CDR3 loop reads CASSPPRLGPNTEAFF. For the CDR3, the DNA is TGTGCCAGCAGCCCCCCGAGGCTTGGACCAAACACTGAAGCTTTCTTT. The whole variable domain, filled in from reference TRBV7-9 and TRBJ1-1, reads DTGVSQNPRHKITKRGQNVTFRCDPISEHNRLYWYRQTLGQGPEFLTYFQNEAQLEKSRLLSDRFSAERPKGSFSTLEIQRTEQGDSAMYLCASSPPRLGPNTEAFFGQGTRLTVV.

The gene calls are TRBV7-6 and TRBJ2-1, with D perhaps TRBD1 or TRBD2 (5 bases each). Germline V lookup: CDR1 SGHVS, CDR2 FNYEAQ. This CDR3 contains 14 residues. Trimming took 0 bases from V and 7 from J, leaving 10 bases between them. The CDR3 bases are TGTGCCAGCAGCTTAGCGGCAGGGAGAAATGAGCAGTTCTTC. It yields the protein CASSLAAGRNEQFF.

The chain is built from TRBV6-6 and TRBJ1-5; D might be TRBD1 (5 bases). V was pared by 6 bases and J by 8 bases, with 14 bases between. The V gene's germline CDR1 is MNHNY and CDR2 SVGAGI (reference sequence). The length of the CDR3 is 13 residues. CDR3 nucleotides: TGTGCCAGCAGCTTGGGGCGTCGTGAGCCCCAGCATTTT. Translated: CASSLGRREPQHF.

J is TRBJ2-7 and V is TRBV10-3; the match to TRBD1 covers 8 bases. Germline CDR1 reads ENHRY; CDR2 reads SYGVKD. The ends lost 6 bases at V and 5 bases at J; junction bases unmatched: 9. This CDR3 is built from 14 residues. The DNA for the CDR3 is TGTGCCATCAGCGTTAGTTCAGGGGGCGACGAGCAGTACTTC. Translated, it gives CAISVSSGGDEQYF.

The chain employs TRBV25-1 and TRBJ2-7; unclear D gene. The CDR3 sequence is 13 residues long. Germline V gene sequence: CDR1 MGHDK, CDR2 SYGVNS. The V and J ends lost 5 bases and 4 bases respectively, with 12 bases between them. The CDR3 region has the DNA TGTGCCAGCAGTCCCGACTTACTATACGAGCAGTACTTC. This codes for CASSPDLLYEQYF.

The table lists this clone with a count of one. The chain combines TRBV28 with TRBJ2-2; D may be TRBD2 (6 bases). The ends were cut back, 5 bases at V and 4 bases at J, with 14 bases in the middle. The CDR3 has 15 residues. Germline-derived CDR1 and CDR2 are MDHEN and SYDVKM. The chain's CDR3 is CASSPSRGFTGELFF. CDR3 in DNA: TGTGCCAGCAGTCCCTCTCGGGGGTTCACCGGGGAGCTGTTTTTT.

This clone has only one observation. The chain employs TRBV28 and TRBJ1-2, with D uncertain. Trimming took 3 bases from V and 2 from J, leaving 10 bases between them. CDR3 length: 14 residues. From germline, CDR1 is MDHEN and CDR2 SYDVKM. CDR3 coding DNA: TGTGCCAGCAGTTTTCGACATATAAACTATGGCTACACCTTC. It encodes CASSFRHINYGYTF.

This rearrangement joins TRBV27 to TRBJ2-2, with D hard to call. Trimming cost V 5 bases and J 5 bases, with 12 bases left between them. The length of the CDR3 is 14 residues. Germline V gene data show CDR1 as MNHEY and CDR2 as SMNVEV (reference sequence). The CDR3: CASSELLTTGELFF. CDR3 DNA sequence: TGTGCCAGCAGTGAACTACTCACGACCGGGGAGCTGTTTTTT.

The V call is TRBV5-1, the J call TRBJ1-5; D is ambiguous. The V and J ends lost 4 bases and 7 bases respectively, with 12 bases between them. This CDR3 region has 13 residues. CDR1 SGHRS and CDR2 YFSETQ come from the germline V gene. CDR3 DNA: TGCGCCAGCAGCCGGTGGCCGGGGCAGCCCCAGCATTTT. Its protein product is CASSRWPGQPQHF. The full variable domain, completed using reference TRBV5-1 and TRBJ1-5, is KAGVTQTPRYLIKTRGQQVTLSCSPISGHRSVSWYQQTPGQGLQFLFEYFSETQRNKGNFPGRFSGRQFSNSRSEMNVSTLELGDSALYLCASSRWPGQPQHFGDGTRLSIL.

This chain connects TRBV11-2 to TRBJ2-7, with D maybe TRBD1 (5 bases). This CDR3 region has 12 residues. Trimming left V 4 bases short and J 4 bases short, with 8 bases between. CDR1 SGHAT and CDR2 FQNNGV come from the germline V gene. The CDR3 loop is CASSSPGYEQYF. The CDR3, as DNA: TGTGCCAGCAGCTCCCCAGGGTACGAGCAGTACTTC.